What follows are 24 T cell receptor beta chains derived from one specimen sequenced in a study of blood T cell repertoires in COVID-19. Some clones are missing from TCRdb's copy, which holds only in-frame ones; the method was immunoSEQ multiplex PCR. The sample holds 70,000 to 85,000 clones; approximately 89% are singletons and the top ten take approximately 1.8%. The specimen sequenced was peripheral blood. The receptors come from a woman aged 60 to 75 with acute or convalescent COVID-19.

The rearrangement links TRBV28 to TRBJ2-3; TRBD2 matches 10 bases. CDR3 length: 14 residues. After removal of 8 bases from V and 3 bases from J, the junction contained 5 bases not matched to a gene. Germline CDR1 reads MDHEN; CDR2 reads SYDVKM. CDR3 protein: CASQAGGGTDTQYF. As DNA, the CDR3 is TGTGCCAGCCAAGCGGGAGGGGGGACAGATACGCAGTATTTT.

This rearrangement joins TRBV3-1 (or the pseudogene TRBV3-2) to TRBJ2-5, with 8 bases lining up with TRBD2. CDR1 is LGHDT and CDR2 is YNNKEL in the germline V gene (reference sequence). The CDR3 has 14 residues. With V trimmed by 0 bases and J by 3 bases, 0 bases remained unmatched. CDR3 sequence (DNA): TGTGCCAGCAGCCAAGACGGGGGGGAAGAGACCCAGTACTTC. Amino acid sequence: CASSQDGGEETQYF.

This chain links TRBV4-1 with TRBJ2-3; the match to TRBD2 covers 7 bases. CDR1 and CDR2 (germline): MGHRA, YSYEKL. V gave up 1 base and J gave up 5 bases; unmatched junction bases: 12. CDR3 length: 17 amino acids. The CDR3 spells CASSQGGGRAGGDTQYF. The CDR3 DNA is TGCGCCAGCAGCCAAGGAGGTGGGAGGGCTGGGGGAGATACGCAGTATTTT.

In nucleotides, the CDR3 is TGTGCCAGCAGTTTTCTAGCGGCGAACACCGGGGAGCTGTTTTTT. It is translated as CASSFLAANTGELFF. The chain recombines TRBV27 with TRBJ2-2, with 7 bases fitting TRBD2. Germline V gene sequence: CDR1 MNHEY, CDR2 SMNVEV (reference sequence). Losses at the gene ends were 3 bases for V and 0 bases for J; bases not matched to a gene: 1. The CDR3 covers 15 residues.

The chain combines TRBV7-9 with TRBJ2-2; D might be TRBD1 (6 bases). Trimming cost V 5 bases and J 0 bases, with 10 bases left between them. Germline CDR1 is SEHNR and CDR2 is FQNEAQ (reference sequence). This CDR3 region has 15 residues. The CDR3 loop reads CASSTRDTNTGELFF. CDR3 bases: TGTGCCAGCAGCACCCGGGACACGAACACCGGGGAGCTGTTTTTT.

The chain is built from TRBV2 and TRBJ2-7, with 7 positions matching TRBD2. The CDR3 runs to 14 residues. The ends lost 2 bases at V and 1 base at J; junction bases unmatched: 2. Germline CDR1 and CDR2: SNHLY and FYNNEI. CDR3 bases: TGTGCCAGCAGTGAACAGGGAGGGTCCTACGAGCAGTACTTC. This gives the protein CASSEQGGSYEQYF.

This rearrangement joins TRBV30 to TRBJ2-1; 7 bases fit TRBD1. Germline V CDR1 and CDR2: GTSNPN, SVGIG (reference sequence). Trimming removed 4 bases from V and 6 bases from J; junction bases left unmatched: 3. This CDR3 region has 12 residues. The CDR3 here is CAWNRGGNEQFF. CDR3 coding DNA: TGTGCCTGGAACAGGGGTGGCAATGAGCAGTTCTTC.

This chain joins TRBV5-1 and TRBJ1-1; TRBD1 is a possible D gene (6 bases). Germline assignment: CDR1 SGHRS and CDR2 YFSETQ. With 1 base removed from V and 0 bases from J, the gap between germline ends came to 10 bases. The CDR3 sequence is 15 residues long. The CDR3 loop reads CASSLSQGMNTEAFF. Written as DNA, the CDR3 is TGCGCCAGCAGCTTGTCCCAGGGGATGAACACTGAAGCTTTCTTT.

V usage is TRBV5-1 and J usage is TRBJ1-2; D might be TRBD1 (6 bases). The CDR3 has 13 residues. Germline lookup yields CDR1 SGHRS and CDR2 YFSETQ. The germline V and J ends were trimmed by 2 bases and 8 bases, with 13 bases remaining between them. CDR3 region: CASSFAGDGGYTF. In DNA form, the CDR3 reads TGCGCCAGCAGCTTCGCAGGGGATGGGGGCTACACCTTC.

This chain links TRBV28 with TRBJ2-2, with a possible D match to TRBD2 (5 bases). The CDR3 length is 13 residues. Trimming took 7 bases from V and 3 from J, leaving 9 bases between them. Germline assignment: CDR1 MDHEN and CDR2 SYDVKM. The CDR3 region has the DNA TGTGCCAGCACCGAGCGGTACACCGGGGAGCTGTTTTTT. It encodes CASTERYTGELFF. Complete variable domain (other parts from reference TRBV28 and TRBJ2-2): DVKVTQSSRYLVKRTGEKVFLECVQDMDHENMFWYRQDPGLGLRLIYFSYDVKMKEKGDIPEGYSVSREKKERFSLILESASTNQTSMYLCASTERYTGELFFGEGSRLTVL.

The rearrangement joins TRBV2 to TRBJ2-1, with D possibly matching TRBD2 (6 bases). Germline CDR1 SNHLY, CDR2 FYNNEI. With 6 bases removed from V and 13 bases from J, the gap between germline ends came to 16 bases. The CDR3 is 12 residues long. The DNA for the CDR3 is TGTGCCAGCAGGGCCGGGACTTTTTCTCAGTTCTTC. Translating gives CASRAGTFSQFF. Full variable domain (outside the CDR3, taken from reference TRBV2 and TRBJ2-1): EPEVTQTPSHQVTQMGQEVILRCVPISNHLYFYWYRQILGQKVEFLVSFYNNEISEKSEIFDDQFSVERPDGSNFTLKIRSTKLEDSAMYFCASRAGTFSQFFGPGTRLTVL.

This clone was observed once. The rearrangement links TRBV6-2 or TRBV6-3 to TRBJ1-2; 8 positions match TRBD1. The CDR3 is 13 residues long. The V gene's germline CDR1 is MNHEY and CDR2 SVGEGT. Unmatched junction bases numbered 6, after V lost 2 bases and J lost 10 bases. The CDR3, as DNA: TGTGCCAGCAGTTACCCCGGGACAGGAGTCTACACCTTC. It specifies CASSYPGTGVYTF.

V usage is TRBV6-2 or TRBV6-3 and J usage is TRBJ2-6; D is undetermined. Deletions cut 4 bases from V and 0 bases from J, with 7 bases between. Germline CDR1 reads MNHEY; CDR2 reads SVGEGT. The CDR3 totals 15 residues. The CDR3 nucleotides read TGTGCCAGCAGTTTAGCCCCCTCTGGGGCCAACGTCCTGACTTTC. This translates into CASSLAPSGANVLTF.

This clone was counted once. The rearrangement links TRBV5-6 to TRBJ1-1, with 9 bases aligning to TRBD1. With V trimmed by 4 bases and J by 4 bases, 5 bases remained unmatched. CDR1 and CDR2 (germline): SGHDT, YYEEEE. The CDR3 contains 14 residues. The CDR3 DNA follows: TGTGCCAGCAGCCGACAGGGGGTTGGCACTGAAGCTTTCTTT. Translated, it gives CASSRQGVGTEAFF.

The rearrangement uses TRBV2 and TRBJ2-7; 9 bases fit TRBD2. CDR1 and CDR2 from the germline V gene are SNHLY and FYNNEI. The CDR3 has 15 amino acids. V dropped 1 base and J dropped 3; count of bases not matched to a gene: 4. CDR3 amino acids: CASSEGLAGVYEQYF. As DNA, the CDR3 is TGTGCCAGCAGTGAAGGGTTAGCGGGAGTCTACGAGCAGTACTTC.

This chain uses TRBV4-2 with TRBJ2-5, with a possible D match to TRBD1 (5 bases). The CDR3 runs to 15 residues. V gave up 4 bases and J gave up 3 bases, with 15 bases separating them. The germline CDR1 and CDR2 sequences are LGHNA and YNFKEQ. The CDR3 here is CASSRVASREETQYF. CDR3 bases: TGTGCCAGCAGCCGGGTGGCATCCAGGGAAGAGACCCAGTACTTC.

V and J are TRBV2 and TRBJ1-2, with TRBD1 matching over 7 bases. The ends lost 5 bases at V and 2 bases at J; junction bases unmatched: 8. Germline CDR1 SNHLY, CDR2 FYNNEI. This CDR3 has 15 amino acids. The CDR3 nucleotides are TGTGCCAGCAGTCTGAGACAGGGCTTGAACTATGGCTACACCTTC. Protein product: CASSLRQGLNYGYTF.

This sequence joins TRBV5-6 and TRBJ2-1; 11 bases align to TRBD2. In germline, CDR1 is SGHDT, CDR2 YYEEEE. The ends lost 1 base at V and 3 bases at J; junction bases unmatched: 6. The CDR3 is 17 residues long. The CDR3 DNA reads as TGTGCCAGCAGCTTGCGGCTAGCGGGGGGAGTCTACAATGAGCAGTTCTTC. It codes for CASSLRLAGGVYNEQFF.

The chain joins TRBV28 to TRBJ2-1, with TRBD2 identical over 9 bases. Germline values: CDR1 MDHEN, CDR2 SYDVKM. The CDR3 spans 15 residues. With V trimmed by 6 bases and J by 4 bases, 7 bases remained unmatched. CDR3 residues: CASSQTSGPYNEQFF. The CDR3 bases are TGTGCCAGCAGCCAGACTAGCGGACCTTACAATGAGCAGTTCTTC. Using reference TRBV28 and TRBJ2-1 for the parts outside the CDR3, the full variable domain is DVKVTQSSRYLVKRTGEKVFLECVQDMDHENMFWYRQDPGLGLRLIYFSYDVKMKEKGDIPEGYSVSREKKERFSLILESASTNQTSMYLCASSQTSGPYNEQFFGPGTRLTVL.

The chain recombines TRBV15 with TRBJ2-7; 11 nucleotides line up with TRBD1. CDR1 and CDR2 (germline): LNHNV, YYDKDF (reference sequence). With 3 bases clipped from V and 2 bases from J, the junction kept 0 bases outside the gene matches. This CDR3 is 14 amino acids long. This CDR3 is CATSRGQGAYEQYF. The CDR3 DNA reads TGTGCCACCAGCAGGGGACAGGGGGCCTACGAGCAGTACTTC. The whole variable domain, filled in from reference TRBV15 and TRBJ2-7, reads DAMVIQNPRYQVTQFGKPVTLSCSQTLNHNVMYWYQQKSSQAPKLLFHYYDKDFNNEADTPDNFQSRRPNTSFCFLDIRSPGLGDTAMYLCATSRGQGAYEQYFGPGTRLTVT.

The J gene is TRBJ1-2, the V gene TRBV14; TRBD1 matches at 9 bases. There are 13 residues in the CDR3. The V gene end was trimmed by 5 bases and the J gene end by 7 bases; junction bases not matched to a gene: 5. Germline V gives CDR1 SGHDN, CDR2 FVKESK. CDR3 region: CASSVTGGTGYTF. The CDR3 DNA is TGTGCCAGCAGCGTGACAGGGGGTACTGGCTACACCTTC.

This chain links TRBV11-2 with TRBJ2-1, with 11 bases identical to TRBD2. Per germline, CDR1 SGHAT and CDR2 FQNNGV. The length of the CDR3 is 17 residues. The ends lost 2 bases at V and 0 bases at J; junction bases unmatched: 3. CDR3 sequence (DNA): TGTGCCAGCAGCTTACTAGCGGGGGGCAGCTCCTACAATGAGCAGTTCTTC. Translating gives CASSLLAGGSSYNEQFF.

The chain employs TRBV6-5 and TRBJ2-7; 10 nucleotides match TRBD1. This CDR3 contains 16 residues. Trimming removed 2 bases from V and 4 bases from J; junction bases left unmatched: 8. Germline CDR1 is MNHEY and CDR2 is SVGAGI. The CDR3 protein is CASSYGPWGQGYEQYF. The CDR3 bases are TGTGCCAGCAGTTACGGACCTTGGGGACAGGGGTACGAGCAGTACTTC.

This chain uses TRBV1 with TRBJ2-1; TRBD2 was called by the table and not checked on the DNA. TRBV1 is annotated as a pseudogene. This CDR3 has 16 residues. The CDR3 DNA reads as TGCACCAGCAGCCCCACTACTAGCGGGATTGACAATGAGCAGTTCTTC. Protein product: CTSSPTTSGIDNEQFF.